This entry is about one T cell receptor (beta chain). Its antigen is not identified. The data derive from a study of cytomegalovirus exposure and HLA in healthy donors. Study-level results: CMV antigen specificity of a few CMV-associated chains was confirmed in vitro. Altogether, 150 to 200 TCR beta chains were recorded as cytomegalovirus-associated. An Asian-associated ancestry cluster reportedly showed fewer N-insertions than the roughly 670-donor mean in a later analysis.

This CDR3 comprises 17 residues. Germline V gives CDR1 SGHAT, CDR2 FQNNGV. V gave up 0 bases and J gave up 4 bases; unmatched junction bases: 11. With 60 Vbeta and 13 Jbeta primers, the PCR was carried out. Data came from immunoSEQ multiplex PCR; TCRdb stores just in-frame clones and leaves some out. The sample has some 95,000 clones, over 55% seen once. The chain joins TRBV11-2 to TRBJ2-7; 8 nucleotides agree with TRBD1. Input material: PBMCs. The clonotype was recovered from a woman between 18 and 29 years old in good health and CMV-seropositive. The CDR3 sequence: CASSLDSVSGGFYEQYF. CDR3 sequence (DNA): TGTGCCAGCAGCTTAGATTCGGTCTCAGGGGGCTTTTACGAGCAGTACTTC. Full variable domain (outside the CDR3, taken from reference TRBV11-2 and TRBJ2-7): EAGVAQSPRYKIIEKRQSVAFWCNPISGHATLYWYQQILGQGPKLLIQFQNNGVVDDSQLPKDRFSAERLKGVDSTLKIQPAKLEDSAVYLCASSLDSVSGGFYEQYFGPGTRLTVT.